The next 26 T cell receptor beta chains were all read from a single sample in a study of cytomegalovirus exposure and HLA in healthy donors. PCR involved 60 Vbeta and 13 Jbeta primers. Profiling relied on immunoSEQ multiplex PCR, and the TCRdb table lists in-frame clones only, not all of them. The table shows a few hundred thousand clones, with approximately 70% occurring only once. The specimen was PBMCs. These TCRs come from a woman in her thirties in good health and CMV-seronegative.

The V call is TRBV5-1, the J call TRBJ2-7, with 7 bases lining up with TRBD1. Germline trimming cut 2 bases from V and 0 bases from J; bases unmatched to any gene: 2. This CDR3 is 14 amino acids long. Germline-derived CDR1 and CDR2 are SGHRS and YFSETQ. The CDR3 reads CASSFDRVSYEQYF. For the CDR3, the DNA is TGCGCCAGCAGCTTTGACAGGGTCTCCTACGAGCAGTACTTC.

This clone was counted between two and nine times. The chain couples TRBV6-1 to TRBJ1-2; D is ambiguous. V lost 1 base and J 4 bases, leaving 7 bases between the germline ends. The CDR3 covers 13 residues. Looked up from germline, CDR1 is MNHNS and CDR2 is SASEGT. CDR3 DNA sequence: TGTGCCAGCAGTGAAGAGAATAGCTATGGCTACACCTTC. It specifies CASSEENSYGYTF.

The V call is TRBV30, the J call TRBJ2-5; D might be TRBD1 (8 bases). V lost 0 bases, J lost 0 bases, and 14 bases lay in between. In germline, CDR1 is GTSNPN, CDR2 SVGIG (reference sequence). The CDR3 extends over 16 amino acids. The CDR3 DNA is TGTGCCTGGAGTGTCGGACAGGGAGGGAACCAAGAGACCCAGTACTTC. This sequence encodes CAWSVGQGGNQETQYF.

The chain links TRBV2 to TRBJ1-1; 7 positions match TRBD1. Germline CDR1 SNHLY, CDR2 FYNNEI. The CDR3 runs 12 residues. Trimming at V came to 5 bases and at J to 10 bases, leaving 7 bases not matched to a gene. CDR3 DNA: TGTGCCAGCAGTTTGGACAGGTCCGTAGCTTTCTTT. Its protein is CASSLDRSVAFF.

This clone was observed a single time. This rearrangement joins TRBV19 to TRBJ1-3; 8 bases line up with TRBD1. V gave up 6 bases and J gave up 4 bases; unmatched junction bases: 11. The CDR3 is 16 amino acids. Germline V gives CDR1 LNHDA, CDR2 SQIVND (reference sequence). The CDR3 sequence is CASSRQTGDYGNTIYF. The CDR3 bases are TGTGCCAGTAGCAGGCAGACAGGGGACTACGGAAACACCATATATTTT.

The chain links TRBV4-3 to TRBJ1-1; D remains ambiguous. CDR1 and CDR2 (germline): LGHNA, YSLEER. Trimming pared 4 bases from V and 4 bases from J, leaving 10 bases between. There are 13 residues in the CDR3. CDR3 DNA: TGCGCCAGCAGCCCACGGGGTTCCACTGAAGCTTTCTTT. Its translation is CASSPRGSTEAFF.

This clone was picked up a small number of times. The chain has TRBV2 and TRBJ2-7; 10 nucleotides line up with TRBD2. Trimming removed 10 bases from V and 0 bases from J; junction bases left unmatched: 9. Looked up from germline, CDR1 is SNHLY and CDR2 is FYNNEI. The length of the CDR3 is 15 residues. The CDR3 DNA follows: TGTGCCAACAGGGATAGCGGGAGGTCCTCCTACGAGCAGTACTTC. Protein: CANRDSGRSSYEQYF. Full variable domain (remainder filled in from reference TRBV2 and TRBJ2-7): EPEVTQTPSHQVTQMGQEVILRCVPISNHLYFYWYRQILGQKVEFLVSFYNNEISEKSEIFDDQFSVERPDGSNFTLKIRSTKLEDSAMYFCANRDSGRSSYEQYFGPGTRLTVT.

This chain joins TRBV7-8 and TRBJ2-1, with 9 bases matching TRBD2. The germline gives CDR1 SGHVS, CDR2 FQNEAQ. This CDR3 has 16 residues. V dropped 4 bases and J dropped 6; count of bases not matched to a gene: 10. The CDR3 nucleotides read TGTGCCAGCAGCTCCCCTATGGGCGGGAGGGTCAATGAGCAGTTCTTC. Translation gives CASSSPMGGRVNEQFF.

This clone was detected a few times. Here the CDR3 DNA reads TGTGCCAGCAGCTGGCGGGGGACTCTCTACGAGCAGTACTTC. Amino acids: CASSWRGTLYEQYF. This chain connects TRBV7-8 to TRBJ2-7; the match to TRBD2 covers 7 bases. The CDR3 runs 14 residues. V shed 4 bases and J 3 bases; nucleotides not matched to a gene: 6. The germline CDR1 and CDR2 sequences are SGHVS and FQNEAQ.

The V gene is TRBV30, the J gene TRBJ2-3; D possibly corresponds to TRBD1 (6 bases). This CDR3 is built from 16 residues. Per germline, CDR1 GTSNPN and CDR2 SVGIG (reference sequence). Trimming shortened V by 4 bases and J by 2 bases, and 19 bases separated the two germline ends. CDR3: CAWTTSGAYPTDTQYF. The DNA of the CDR3 is TGTGCCTGGACGACTTCAGGGGCATATCCCACAGATACGCAGTATTTT.

The rearrangement links TRBV19 to TRBJ1-2; D remains unclear. Per germline, CDR1 LNHDA and CDR2 SQIVND (reference sequence). V shed 5 bases and J shed 11 bases, with 15 bases lying between them. The CDR3 runs to 12 residues. The CDR3 spells CASSSRTGRYTF. The DNA of the CDR3 is TGTGCCAGTAGTTCCCGGACGGGGAGATACACCTTC.

This clone was detected only a few times. The chain joins TRBV5-1 to TRBJ2-1, with unresolved D. This CDR3 region has 14 residues. V lost 1 base to trimming and J lost 4 bases, with 9 bases between them. Germline values: CDR1 SGHRS, CDR2 YFSETQ. The CDR3 DNA reads TGCGCCAGCAGCTTGCAGGATAGGTACAATGAGCAGTTCTTC. Translated, it gives CASSLQDRYNEQFF.

The chain couples TRBV18 to TRBJ2-6; 9 nucleotides align to TRBD1. Germline V CDR1 and CDR2: KGHSH, LQKENI. Unmatched junction bases numbered 4, after V lost 5 bases and J lost 2 bases. CDR3 size: 16 residues. CDR3 DNA sequence: TGTGCCAGCTCAAGGACAGGGGAGGCTGGGGCCAACGTCCTGACTTTC. Translating it yields CASSRTGEAGANVLTF.

The chain couples TRBV27 to TRBJ2-6; 10 nucleotides agree with TRBD1. V lost 6 bases to trimming and J lost 3 bases; unmatched junction nucleotides: 11. Germline V lookup: CDR1 MNHEY, CDR2 SMNVEV (reference sequence). CDR3 length equals 18 residues. The CDR3 reads CASRLTGTGVYGANVLTF. CDR3 bases: TGTGCCAGCAGACTTACCGGGACAGGGGTCTATGGGGCCAACGTCCTGACTTTC.

This clone was seen a few times. V gene TRBV7-9 combines with J gene TRBJ1-1; weak D call: TRBD1 (6 bases). This CDR3 is built from 13 residues. The germline CDR1 and CDR2 sequences are SEHNR and FQNEAQ (reference sequence). V dropped 5 bases and J dropped 3 bases, with 10 bases sitting between them. CDR3 sequence reads: CASSLQGYTEAFF. The DNA of the CDR3 is TGTGCCAGCAGCCTACAGGGTTACACTGAAGCTTTCTTT.

The J gene is TRBJ2-7, the V gene TRBV5-1; 7 positions agree with TRBD1. The CDR3 totals 12 residues. Trimming removed 5 bases from V and 4 bases from J; junction bases left unmatched: 3. Germline V CDR1 and CDR2: SGHRS, YFSETQ. The DNA for the CDR3 is TGCGCCAGCAGTTCGACAGGGTACGAGCAGTACTTC. This translates into CASSSTGYEQYF. The variable domain in full, with the rest retrieved from reference TRBV5-1 and TRBJ2-7, is KAGVTQTPRYLIKTRGQQVTLSCSPISGHRSVSWYQQTPGQGLQFLFEYFSETQRNKGNFPGRFSGRQFSNSRSEMNVSTLELGDSALYLCASSSTGYEQYFGPGTRLTVT.

The gene calls are TRBV5-4 and TRBJ2-3, with D perhaps TRBD2 (6 bases). Trimming shortened V by 3 bases and J by 4 bases, and 15 bases separated the two germline ends. The germline V gene encodes CDR1 SGHNT and CDR2 YYREEE (reference sequence). The CDR3 is 15 amino acids. This CDR3 reads CASSSIQRASDTQYF. For the CDR3, the DNA is TGTGCCAGCAGCTCGATCCAGCGGGCATCAGATACGCAGTATTTT. Filled out from reference TRBV5-4 and TRBJ2-3, the complete variable domain reads ETGVTQSPTHLIKTRGQQVTLRCSSQSGHNTVSWYQQALGQGPQFIFQYYREEENGRGNFPPRFSGLQFPNYSSELNVNALELDDSALYLCASSSIQRASDTQYFGPGTRLTVL.

The CDR3 DNA reads TGTGCCAGCAGTGAATCAGGGGTCTCGAATGGCTACACCTTC. Amino acid sequence: CASSESGVSNGYTF. This sequence joins TRBV6-1 and TRBJ1-2; D perhaps matches TRBD1 (6 bases). Trimming took off 2 bases at V and 6 bases at J, with 13 bases between the two ends. This CDR3 is 14 amino acids long. From germline, CDR1 is MNHNS and CDR2 SASEGT.

This sequence joins TRBV6-5 and TRBJ2-7; D is possibly TRBD2 (5 bases). This CDR3 is built from 14 residues. Germline CDR1 and CDR2: MNHEY and SVGAGI. V was trimmed by 0 bases and J by 7 bases, leaving 13 bases between them. The CDR3 protein is CASSYSSLEGEQYF. The CDR3 bases are TGTGCCAGCAGTTACTCCTCCCTCGAGGGAGAGCAGTACTTC.

The V gene is TRBV2, the J gene TRBJ2-2; tentatively, D is TRBD1 (6 bases). The germline V gene has CDR1 SNHLY and CDR2 FYNNEI. The length of the CDR3 is 17 residues. V was shortened by 0 bases and J by 5 bases, with 16 bases between the two germline ends. CDR3 nucleotides: TGTGCCAGCAGTGAAGCGCTTAGTACAGGGAAGACCGGGGAGCTGTTTTTT. Translation gives CASSEALSTGKTGELFF.

J is TRBJ2-2 and V is TRBV19, with D maybe TRBD1 (5 bases). The CDR3 totals 16 residues. V lost 6 bases to trimming and J lost 2 bases, with 16 bases between them. CDR1 LNHDA and CDR2 SQIVND come from the germline V gene (reference sequence). The CDR3 reads CASRADRGTNTGELFF. The CDR3 DNA is TGTGCCAGTAGAGCCGACAGAGGTACAAACACCGGGGAGCTGTTTTTT.

The rearrangement links TRBV29-1 to TRBJ1-4; D not certain. CDR1 SQVTM and CDR2 ANQGSEA come from the germline V gene. V dropped 0 bases and J dropped 5 bases, with 16 bases sitting between them. The CDR3 has 16 residues. Written as DNA, the CDR3 is TGCAGCGTTGAAGAGTTCAGGCAGATACAAAATGAAAAACTGTTTTTT. It codes for CSVEEFRQIQNEKLFF.

This chain uses TRBV30 with TRBJ1-6, with D possibly TRBD1 on 6 matching bases. This CDR3 is built from 13 residues. Germline CDR1 and CDR2: GTSNPN and SVGIG (reference sequence). Trimming left V 3 bases short and J 4 bases short, with 7 bases between. CDR3 region: CAWRDRYNSPLHF. The CDR3 DNA is TGTGCCTGGAGGGACAGATATAATTCACCCCTCCACTTT.

The chain combines TRBV29-1 with TRBJ2-2, with a possible D match to TRBD1 (6 bases). V was shortened by 4 bases and J by 6 bases, with 12 bases between the two germline ends. Germline CDR1 and CDR2: SQVTM and ANQGSEA. This CDR3 is built from 13 residues. In DNA form, the CDR3 reads TGCAGCGTTGTGGTAGGGGGTTCCGGGGAGCTGTTTTTT. It encodes CSVVVGGSGELFF.

This chain links TRBV7-6 with TRBJ1-6; TRBD1 is a possible D gene (5 bases). The length of the CDR3 is 17 residues. CDR1 is SGHVS, CDR2 FNYEAQ, per germline. Trimming cost V 5 bases and J 7 bases, with 21 bases left between them. The CDR3 loop is CASSPPTRGPINSPLHF. In nucleotides, the CDR3 is TGTGCCAGCAGCCCGCCAACGCGGGGACCGATAAATTCACCCCTCCACTTT.

The rearrangement joins TRBV13 to TRBJ1-1; 9 nucleotides line up with TRBD1. CDR3 length: 14 amino acids. Germline CDR1 PRHDT, CDR2 FYEKMQ (reference sequence). J gave up 7 bases and V 5 bases, and 8 bases lay outside the gene matches. The CDR3 nucleotides are TGTGCCAGCAGCGAACGGACAGGGGCTAGTGAAGCTTTCTTT. This sequence encodes CASSERTGASEAFF.